The 25 T cell receptor beta chains presented below share a single source sample, sequenced in a study of PD-1 blockade in mismatch repair-deficient tumors. TCRdb's copy holds only in-frame clones and misses some; the assay was immunoSEQ multiplex PCR. The sample shows 39,000 or so clones, around 80% of them seen only once. This specimen consisted of PBMCs, obtained 38 to 40 weeks after starting pembrolizumab. These receptors came from an adult with mismatch repair-deficient cancer.

CDR3 DNA sequence: TGTGCCAGCAGTGAAGAGCTAGCGGGAGGGGGAGATACGCAGTATTTT. It encodes CASSEELAGGGDTQYF. V usage is TRBV2 and J usage is TRBJ2-3, with TRBD2 identical over 12 bases. V dropped 1 base and J dropped 5; count of bases not matched to a gene: 4. From germline, CDR1 is SNHLY and CDR2 FYNNEI. This CDR3 is 16 amino acids long.

This clone was observed a few times. The chain is built from TRBV11-2 and TRBJ2-7; 7 nucleotides match TRBD2. The germline CDR1 and CDR2 sequences are SGHAT and FQNNGV. This CDR3 is built from 13 residues. Germline trimming cut 3 bases from V and 7 bases from J; bases unmatched to any gene: 6. CDR3 region: CASSLAGASEQYF. The CDR3 DNA reads as TGTGCCAGCAGCTTGGCGGGAGCGAGTGAGCAGTACTTC.

This chain joins TRBV12-5 and TRBJ2-7; TRBD1 matches 9 bases. CDR1 is LGHNT, CDR2 FRNRAP, per germline. J lost 4 bases, V lost 7 bases, and 8 bases had no gene match. The CDR3 is 14 residues long. The CDR3 DNA is TGTGCTAGTGCCCTCGGACAGGGGATTTACGAGCAGTACTTC. Its protein is CASALGQGIYEQYF.

The chain is built from TRBV5-3 and TRBJ1-2; 8 nucleotides match TRBD1. TRBV5-3 is an ORF, and what it does is uncertain. The CDR3 runs 15 residues. Losses at the gene ends were 4 bases for V and 0 bases for J; bases not matched to a gene: 5. CDR3 DNA sequence: TGTGCCAGAAGCCAGGGGGCAGGAGCTAACTATGGCTACACCTTC. Protein product: CARSQGAGANYGYTF.

The rearrangement links TRBV14 to TRBJ2-1; D uncertain. The CDR3 loop spans 12 amino acids. CDR1 and CDR2 (germline): SGHDN, FVKESK. V was pared by 4 bases and J by 4 bases, with 5 bases between. CDR3 DNA: TGTGCCAGCAGCCCCCAATACAATGAGCAGTTCTTC. This sequence encodes CASSPQYNEQFF.

The chain combines TRBV5-1 with TRBJ2-1; D may be TRBD1 (6 bases). Trimming left V 4 bases short and J 4 bases short, with 12 bases between. This CDR3 contains 14 residues. CDR1 and CDR2 (germline): SGHRS, YFSETQ. The CDR3 sequence: CASSATGEYNEQFF. DNA for the CDR3: TGCGCCAGCAGCGCGACAGGTGAATACAATGAGCAGTTCTTC. Complete variable domain (other parts from reference TRBV5-1 and TRBJ2-1): KAGVTQTPRYLIKTRGQQVTLSCSPISGHRSVSWYQQTPGQGLQFLFEYFSETQRNKGNFPGRFSGRQFSNSRSEMNVSTLELGDSALYLCASSATGEYNEQFFGPGTRLTVL.

The chain is built from TRBV7-2 and TRBJ2-3, with D unclear. Germline loops: CDR1 SGHTA, CDR2 FQGNSA. Trimming removed 2 bases at V and 6 bases at J, with 12 bases between. The CDR3 runs 14 residues. The CDR3 reads CASSLQPPADTQYF. The DNA of the CDR3 is TGTGCCAGCAGCTTACAACCTCCTGCGGATACGCAGTATTTT.

This chain connects TRBV7-9 to TRBJ1-3, with TRBD1 as a possible D gene (5 bases). This CDR3 comprises 16 residues. Germline loops: CDR1 SEHNR, CDR2 FQNEAQ (reference sequence). Trimming took 1 base from V and 0 from J, leaving 10 bases between them. The chain's CDR3 is CASSLVGLNSGNTIYF. The CDR3 coding sequence is TGTGCCAGCAGCTTAGTGGGACTCAACTCTGGAAACACCATATATTTT.

The rearrangement uses TRBV4-1 and TRBJ2-5, with 10 bases that match TRBD2. Germline values: CDR1 MGHRA, CDR2 YSYEKL. CDR3 length equals 18 residues. V trimming: 3 bases; J trimming: 5 bases; junction bases outside the gene matches: 15. CDR3 in DNA: TGCGCCAGCAGCCAGCGCAGTAGCGGGAGGAATTGGGCGGAGACCCAGTACTTC. This encodes CASSQRSSGRNWAETQYF.

This chain links TRBV10-2 with TRBJ1-1; D call uncertain. Trimming pared 3 bases from V and 6 bases from J, leaving 14 bases between. This CDR3 has 14 amino acids. The germline CDR1 and CDR2 sequences are WSHSY and SAAADI. The chain's CDR3 is CASSDLGKEAEAFF. The CDR3 DNA follows: TGCGCCAGCAGTGATTTAGGTAAGGAGGCTGAAGCTTTCTTT.

The V call is TRBV10-3, the J call TRBJ2-1, with TRBD2 matching 9 bases. CDR3 size: 17 residues. V lost 3 bases to trimming and J lost 6 bases; unmatched junction nucleotides: 12. The germline V gene encodes CDR1 ENHRY and CDR2 SYGVKD. The CDR3 coding sequence is TGTGCCATCAGTGATATTCAGAGCGGGAGGCCGGGCAATGAGCAGTTCTTC. Residues: CAISDIQSGRPGNEQFF.

The CDR3 is CASSLQGIMNTEAFF. The DNA for the CDR3 is TGTGCCAGCAGCTTACAGGGAATTATGAACACTGAAGCTTTCTTT. This chain joins TRBV7-9 and TRBJ1-1; perhaps TRBD1 as D (5 bases). This CDR3 has 15 amino acids. Germline V CDR1 and CDR2: SEHNR, FQNEAQ (reference sequence). The germline V and J ends were trimmed by 2 bases and 0 bases, with 10 bases remaining between them.

V usage is TRBV7-2 and J usage is TRBJ1-2, with 7 bases matching TRBD1. This CDR3 region has 13 residues. Trimming cost V 2 bases and J 5 bases; bases outside gene matches: 2. Germline V gene sequence: CDR1 SGHTA, CDR2 FQGNSA. CDR3 DNA: TGTGCCAGCAGCTTATCCAGGGGGTATGGCTACACCTTC. Protein product: CASSLSRGYGYTF.

The chain employs TRBV5-6 and TRBJ2-2; 10 bases align to TRBD2. The CDR3 extends over 16 amino acids. From germline, CDR1 is SGHDT and CDR2 YYEEEE. The ends lost 4 bases at V and 4 bases at J; junction bases unmatched: 7. The DNA for the CDR3 is TGTGCCAGCAGCCGGAGCGGGAGGGTTGGCACCGGGGAGCTGTTTTTT. This sequence encodes CASSRSGRVGTGELFF.

J is TRBJ2-6 and V is TRBV5-1; TRBD1 is a possible D gene (5 bases). The CDR3 sequence is 13 residues long. Germline loops: CDR1 SGHRS, CDR2 YFSETQ. V shed 4 bases and J shed 5 bases, with 7 bases lying between them. CDR3 nucleotide sequence: TGCGCCAGCAGCGGGGCAAGGGCCAACGTCCTGACTTTC. Its translation: CASSGARANVLTF.

The chain uses TRBV6-5 and TRBJ1-1, with D possibly being TRBD1 (6 bases). Germline CDR1 and CDR2: MNHEY and SVGAGI. The CDR3 consists of 14 residues. Trimming shortened V by 2 bases and J by 2 bases, and 9 bases separated the two germline ends. CDR3 region: CASSYSRGNTEAFF. The CDR3 bases are TGTGCCAGCAGTTACAGCAGGGGAAACACTGAAGCTTTCTTT.

The genes are TRBV18 and TRBJ1-3, with 7 bases lining up with TRBD1. With 2 bases clipped from V and 0 bases from J, the junction kept 10 bases outside the gene matches. The CDR3 extends over 18 amino acids. Germline V CDR1 and CDR2: KGHSH, LQKENI. DNA for the CDR3: TGTGCCAGCTCACCATTGTCTATGGGACAGAGCTCTGGAAACACCATATATTTT. Translated: CASSPLSMGQSSGNTIYF.

The chain employs TRBV5-1 and TRBJ1-3; maybe TRBD1 (6 bases). Trimming left V 4 bases short and J 4 bases short, with 18 bases between. This CDR3 has 16 amino acids. The germline V gene encodes CDR1 SGHRS and CDR2 YFSETQ. The CDR3 spells CASSVTTGPVGNTIYF. The CDR3 nucleotides are TGCGCCAGCAGCGTCACTACAGGGCCGGTCGGAAACACCATATATTTT.

The gene calls are TRBV18 and TRBJ1-4; D unresolved. The V gene lost 1 base and the J gene lost 7 bases, with 7 bases spanning the gap. Germline V gives CDR1 KGHSH, CDR2 LQKENI. The CDR3 has 13 residues. CDR3 sequence (DNA): TGTGCCAGCTCACCACTGACGGGTGAAAAACTGTTTTTT. Translation: CASSPLTGEKLFF.

This clone was recorded a few times. The chain uses TRBV7-6 and TRBJ2-7; D might be TRBD1 (7 bases). The CDR3 has 15 amino acids. Trimming removed 5 bases at V and 5 bases at J, with 19 bases between. CDR1 is SGHVS, CDR2 FNYEAQ, per germline. The CDR3 DNA reads as TGTGCCAGCAGCCCTCGATTGACAGGGACTGACGAGCAGTACTTC. Translating gives CASSPRLTGTDEQYF.

The chain is built from TRBV29-1 and TRBJ1-2, with D unclear. In germline, CDR1 is SQVTM, CDR2 ANQGSEA. The CDR3 extends over 14 amino acids. This CDR3 reads CITSGDGYDYGYTF. The CDR3 bases are TGCATCACTAGTGGCGACGGGTACGACTATGGCTACACCTTC. Based on the CDR3 plus reference TRBV29-1 and TRBJ1-2, the full variable domain is SAVISQKPSRDICQRGTSLTIQCQVDSQVTMMFWYRQQPGQSLTLIATANQGSEATYESGFVIDKFPISRPNLTFSTLTVSNMSPEDSSIYLCITSGDGYDYGYTFGSGTRLTVV.

The chain couples TRBV30 to TRBJ1-2; no firm D call. This CDR3 contains 14 residues. Trimming took off 3 bases at V and 4 bases at J, with 15 bases between the two ends. Germline V gene sequence: CDR1 GTSNPN, CDR2 SVGIG (reference sequence). The CDR3 sequence is CAWRASGSSYGYTF. The CDR3 DNA follows: TGTGCCTGGAGGGCAAGTGGTTCAAGCTATGGCTACACCTTC.

The chain combines TRBV6-5 with TRBJ2-7, with 8 bases identical to TRBD1. The CDR3 has 13 residues. V trimming: 7 bases; J trimming: 7 bases; junction bases outside the gene matches: 9. Germline CDR1 MNHEY, CDR2 SVGAGI. In DNA form, the CDR3 reads TGTGCCAGCAAGAAGGACAGGGTGGGGGAGCAGTACTTC. This encodes CASKKDRVGEQYF.

The V and J genes are TRBV7-2 and TRBJ1-1, with a tentative D call TRBD1 (5 bases). CDR3 length: 14 amino acids. Deletions cut 0 bases from V and 5 bases from J, with 10 bases between. Germline V CDR1 and CDR2: SGHTA, FQGNSA. DNA for the CDR3: TGTGCCAGCAGCTTAGCGCAGGGTCGGACTGAAGCTTTCTTT. This sequence encodes CASSLAQGRTEAFF.

The J gene is TRBJ1-2, the V gene TRBV18; TRBD1 aligns across 7 bases. V shed 2 bases, J shed 4 bases, and the junction held 4 bases outside the gene matches. The CDR3 covers 14 residues. The V gene's germline CDR1 is KGHSH and CDR2 LQKENI. The CDR3 nucleotides are TGTGCCAGCTCACCAGGACAGGACCTCTATGGCTACACCTTC. Translated, it gives CASSPGQDLYGYTF.